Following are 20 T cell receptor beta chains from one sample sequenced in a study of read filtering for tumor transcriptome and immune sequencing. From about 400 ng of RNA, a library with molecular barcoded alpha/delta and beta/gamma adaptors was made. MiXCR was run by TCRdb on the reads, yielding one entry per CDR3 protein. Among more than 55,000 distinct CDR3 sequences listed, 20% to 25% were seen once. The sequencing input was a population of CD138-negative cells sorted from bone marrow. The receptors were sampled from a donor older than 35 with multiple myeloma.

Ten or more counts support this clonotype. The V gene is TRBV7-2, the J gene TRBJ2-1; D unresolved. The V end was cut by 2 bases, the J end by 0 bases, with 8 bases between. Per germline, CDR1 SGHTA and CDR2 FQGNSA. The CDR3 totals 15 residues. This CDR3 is CASSLMPSSYNEQFF. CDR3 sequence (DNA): TGTGCCAGCAGCTTAATGCCAAGCTCCTACAATGAGCAGTTCTTC.

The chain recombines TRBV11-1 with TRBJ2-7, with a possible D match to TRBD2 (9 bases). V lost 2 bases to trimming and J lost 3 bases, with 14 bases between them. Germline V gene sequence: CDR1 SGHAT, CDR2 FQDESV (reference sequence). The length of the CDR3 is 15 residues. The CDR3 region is CASSLLAGQVYEQYF. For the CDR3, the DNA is TGTGCCAGCAGCTTACTAGCGGGACAGGTCTACGAGCAGTACTTC.

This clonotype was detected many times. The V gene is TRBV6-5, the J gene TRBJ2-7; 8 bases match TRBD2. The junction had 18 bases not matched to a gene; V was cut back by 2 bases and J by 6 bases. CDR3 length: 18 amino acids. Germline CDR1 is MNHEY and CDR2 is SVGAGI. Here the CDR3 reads CASSYLGLSGTRVGEQYF. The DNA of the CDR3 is TGTGCCAGCAGTTACCTCGGTCTGTCCGGGACTAGAGTAGGCGAGCAGTACTTC.

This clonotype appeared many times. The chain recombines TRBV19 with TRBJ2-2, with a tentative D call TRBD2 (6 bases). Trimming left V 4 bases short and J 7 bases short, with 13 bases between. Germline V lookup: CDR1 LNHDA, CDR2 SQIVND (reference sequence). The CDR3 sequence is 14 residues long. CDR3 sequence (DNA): TGTGCCAGTAGTAAGCAGGGAGGAGGCGGGGAGCTGTTTTTT. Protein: CASSKQGGGGELFF.

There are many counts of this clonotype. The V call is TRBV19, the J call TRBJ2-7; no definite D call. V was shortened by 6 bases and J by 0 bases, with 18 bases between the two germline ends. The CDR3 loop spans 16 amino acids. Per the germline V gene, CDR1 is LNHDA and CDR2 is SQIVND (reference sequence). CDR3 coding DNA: TGTGCCAGTAGCGACAAGGGAATAGTGGCCTCCTACGAGCAGTACTTC. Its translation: CASSDKGIVASYEQYF. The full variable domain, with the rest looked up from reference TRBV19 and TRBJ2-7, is DGGITQSPKYLFRKEGQNVTLSCEQNLNHDAMYWYRQDPGQGLRLIYYSQIVNDFQKGDIAEGYSVSREKKESFPLTVTSAQKNPTAFYLCASSDKGIVASYEQYFGPGTRLTVT.

In DNA, the CDR3 is TGTGCCATCACCGAACAGGGGACAGGGATCTACGAGCAGTACTTC. Amino acid sequence: CAITEQGTGIYEQYF. The chain joins TRBV10-3 to TRBJ2-7; 9 nucleotides align to TRBD1. Germline V gene data show CDR1 as ENHRY and CDR2 as SYGVKD. The CDR3 has 15 amino acids. Trimming at V came to 7 bases and at J to 3 bases, leaving 10 bases not matched to a gene.

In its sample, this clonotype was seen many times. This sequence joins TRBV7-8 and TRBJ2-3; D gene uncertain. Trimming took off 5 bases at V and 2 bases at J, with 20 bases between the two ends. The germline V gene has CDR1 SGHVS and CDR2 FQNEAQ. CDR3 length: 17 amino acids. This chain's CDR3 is CASSPSALNTFTDTQYF. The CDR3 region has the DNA TGTGCCAGCAGCCCCTCGGCCCTAAATACCTTCACAGATACGCAGTATTTT.

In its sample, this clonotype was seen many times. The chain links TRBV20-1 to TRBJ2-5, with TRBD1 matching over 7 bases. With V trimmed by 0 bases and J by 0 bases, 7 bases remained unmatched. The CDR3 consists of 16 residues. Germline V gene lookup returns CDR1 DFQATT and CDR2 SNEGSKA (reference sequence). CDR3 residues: CSARDWDSPYQETQYF. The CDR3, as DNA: TGCAGTGCTAGAGATTGGGACAGTCCTTACCAAGAGACCCAGTACTTC.

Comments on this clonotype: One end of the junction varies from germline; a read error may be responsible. CDR3 in DNA: TGTGCCGGCAGCTTGTATCTATATGTGAGCGGGAGGGCCGGAGATACGCAGTATTTT. Translation gives CAGSLYLYVSGRAGDTQYF. The V and J genes are TRBV5-6 and TRBJ2-3, with 10 bases that match TRBD2. This CDR3 is built from 19 residues. Germline CDR1 reads SGHDT; CDR2 reads YYEEEE.

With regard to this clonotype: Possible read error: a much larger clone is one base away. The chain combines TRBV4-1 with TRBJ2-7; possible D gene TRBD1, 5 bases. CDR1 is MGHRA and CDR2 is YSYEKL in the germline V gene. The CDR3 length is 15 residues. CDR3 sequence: CAGSQGPGSPYEQYF. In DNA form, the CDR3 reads TGCGCCGGCAGCCAAGGCCCAGGGTCTCCCTACGAGCAGTACTTC.

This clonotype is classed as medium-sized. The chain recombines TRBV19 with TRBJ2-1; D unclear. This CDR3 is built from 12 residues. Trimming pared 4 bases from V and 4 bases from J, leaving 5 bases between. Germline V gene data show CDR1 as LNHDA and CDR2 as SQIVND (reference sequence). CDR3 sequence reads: CASSREYNEQFF. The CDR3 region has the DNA TGTGCCAGTAGTAGGGAATACAATGAGCAGTTCTTC.

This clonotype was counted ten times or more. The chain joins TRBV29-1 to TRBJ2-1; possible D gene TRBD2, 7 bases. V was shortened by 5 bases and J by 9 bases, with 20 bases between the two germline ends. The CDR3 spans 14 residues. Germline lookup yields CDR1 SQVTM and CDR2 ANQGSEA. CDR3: CSVPSGGGQAEQFF. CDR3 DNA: TGCAGCGTTCCCTCTGGGGGGGGGCAGGCTGAGCAGTTCTTC.

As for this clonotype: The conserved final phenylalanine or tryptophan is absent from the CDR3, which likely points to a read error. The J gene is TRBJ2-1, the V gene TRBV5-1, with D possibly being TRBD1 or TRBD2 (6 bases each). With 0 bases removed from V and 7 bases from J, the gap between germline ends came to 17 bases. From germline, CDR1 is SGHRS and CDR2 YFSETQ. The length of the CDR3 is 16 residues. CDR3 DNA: TGCGCCAGCAGCTTGGATCTAACGGGGGCGGGTAATGAGCAGTTCCTC. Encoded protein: CASSLDLTGAGNEQFL.

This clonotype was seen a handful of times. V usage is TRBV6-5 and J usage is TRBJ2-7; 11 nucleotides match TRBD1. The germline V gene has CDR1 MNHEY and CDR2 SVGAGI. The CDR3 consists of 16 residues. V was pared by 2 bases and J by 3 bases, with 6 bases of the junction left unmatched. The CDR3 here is CASSYLGQGGVYEQYF. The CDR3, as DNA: TGTGCCAGCAGTTACCTGGGACAGGGGGGCGTCTACGAGCAGTACTTC.

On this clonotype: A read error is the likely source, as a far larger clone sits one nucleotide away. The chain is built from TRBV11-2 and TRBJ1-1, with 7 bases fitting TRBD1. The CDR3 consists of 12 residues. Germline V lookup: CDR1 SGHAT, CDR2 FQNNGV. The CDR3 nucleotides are TGTGCCAGCGGCTTAGGGACAGCTGAAGCTTTCTTT. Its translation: CASGLGTAEAFF.

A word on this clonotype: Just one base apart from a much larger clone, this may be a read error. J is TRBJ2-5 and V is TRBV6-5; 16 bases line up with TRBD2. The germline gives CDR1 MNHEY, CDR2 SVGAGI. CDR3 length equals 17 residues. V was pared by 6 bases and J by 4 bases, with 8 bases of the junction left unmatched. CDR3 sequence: CASSEGLAGGLGETQYF. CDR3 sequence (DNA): TGTGCCAGCAGCGAGGGACTAGCGGGAGGGCTTGGAGAGACCCAGTACTTC.

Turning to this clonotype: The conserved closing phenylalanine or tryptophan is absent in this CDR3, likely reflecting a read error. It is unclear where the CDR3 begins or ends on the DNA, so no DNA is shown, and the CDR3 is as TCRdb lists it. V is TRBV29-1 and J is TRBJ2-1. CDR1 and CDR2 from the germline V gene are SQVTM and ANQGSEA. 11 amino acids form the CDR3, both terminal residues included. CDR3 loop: CSVARQASTFL.

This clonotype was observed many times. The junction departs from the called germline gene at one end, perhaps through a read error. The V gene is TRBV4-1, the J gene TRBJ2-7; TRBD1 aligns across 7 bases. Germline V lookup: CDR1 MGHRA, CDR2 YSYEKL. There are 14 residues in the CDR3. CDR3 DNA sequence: TGCGCCAGCAGCCAAGCTTTTGGACAGGCAGCCTCGGACTTC. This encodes CASSQAFGQAASDF.

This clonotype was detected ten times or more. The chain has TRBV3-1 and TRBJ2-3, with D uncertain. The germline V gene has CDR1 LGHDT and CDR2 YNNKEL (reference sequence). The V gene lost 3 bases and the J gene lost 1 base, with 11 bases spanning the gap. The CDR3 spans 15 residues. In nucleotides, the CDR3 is TGTGCCAGCAGCCAGTACAGTATTGGCACAGATACGCAGTATTTT. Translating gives CASSQYSIGTDTQYF.

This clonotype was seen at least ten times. The DNA for the CDR3 is TGCAGCGTTACCGGGACAGGAAACTATGGCTACACCTTC. Its translation is CSVTGTGNYGYTF. The chain combines TRBV29-1 with TRBJ1-2; 8 nucleotides align to TRBD1. This CDR3 contains 13 residues. V lost 5 bases, J lost 2 bases, and 4 bases stayed unmatched. Looked up from germline, CDR1 is SQVTM and CDR2 is ANQGSEA. The entire variable domain, with the rest obtained from reference TRBV29-1 and TRBJ1-2, is as follows: SAVISQKPSRDICQRGTSLTIQCQVDSQVTMMFWYRQQPGQSLTLIATANQGSEATYESGFVIDKFPISRPNLTFSTLTVSNMSPEDSSIYLCSVTGTGNYGYTFGSGTRLTVV.